This T cell receptor beta chain was obtained from a study of CD4 and CD8 cells across lung adenocarcinoma regions (dated by TCRdb to 2016 to 2018). Regarding the research as a whole: To look at intratumor heterogeneity in the T cell receptor repertoire, the study compared tumor centers against tumor margins.

Regarding this clonotype: Its recognized antigen is unknown. No per-base quality is available; no much larger clone lies one base away.

Deletion took 0 bases off V and 10 bases off J, with a span of 22 bases between the germline ends. CDR1 MNHEY and CDR2 SVGAGI were looked up in the germline V gene. Its CDR3 holds 17 amino acids, cysteine through phenylalanine. The CDR3 DNA has 51 bases and is translated from base 1. Patients with localized lung adenocarcinoma, a subtype of non-small cell lung cancer, were used as donors. Samples were obtained from the margins of localized lung adenocarcinomas. For TCR repertoire analysis, CD4+ T cells taken from tumor tissue were profiled apart from CD8+ T cells. Libraries were made using PCR. Sequencing was carried out with a HiSeq X Ten. Using fastp trimming at Q25 and MiXCR clonotype assembly, TCRdb reanalyzed the public sequencing data and kept in-frame beta chains. Records with the same CDR3 protein are collapsed into one entry carrying the most frequent genes and DNA. This sample comprises about 4,000 distinct CDR3 sequences, roughly half of them detected only once. Jointly, the top ten make up approximately 24% of the sample.

The receptor was isolated from a female donor with lung adenocarcinoma. The CD4 and CD8 labels of this study may be unreliable. The sequenced sample was CD4+ T cells from the margin of a lung tumor. The cell subset or site tag for this specimen amounts to: tumor margin region. In this chain, TRBV6-5 is recombined with TRBJ2-1; the D gene assignment is ambiguous. The sequenced DNA: TGTGCCAGCAGTTACTCGAGCCGACTTCCAAATAACAGAGAGCAGTTCTTC. This translates into CASSYSSRLPNNREQFF.